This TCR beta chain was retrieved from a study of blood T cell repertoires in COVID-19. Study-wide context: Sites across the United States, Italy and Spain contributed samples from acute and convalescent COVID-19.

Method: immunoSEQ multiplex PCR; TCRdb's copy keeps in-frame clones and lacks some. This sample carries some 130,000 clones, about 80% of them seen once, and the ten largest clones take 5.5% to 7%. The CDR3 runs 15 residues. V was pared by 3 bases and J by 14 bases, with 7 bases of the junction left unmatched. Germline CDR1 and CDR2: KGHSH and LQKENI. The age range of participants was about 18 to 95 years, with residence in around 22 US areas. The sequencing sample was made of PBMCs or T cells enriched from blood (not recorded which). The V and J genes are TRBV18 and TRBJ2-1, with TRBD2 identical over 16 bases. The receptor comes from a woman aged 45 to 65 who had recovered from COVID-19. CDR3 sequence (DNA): TGTGCCAGCTCACCTCCCGGGACTAGCGGGGGGGCGAAGTTCTTC. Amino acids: CASSPPGTSGGAKFF.